Listed below are T cell receptor beta chains from one sample, sequenced in a study of beta chain features in type 1 diabetes. TCRdb's copy holds only in-frame clones and misses some; the assay was immunoSEQ multiplex PCR. The sample contains approximately 70,000 clones, around 49% of which appear only once. The specimen was central memory CD4+ T cells from blood. The receptors originated from a young man with type 1 diabetes. Both conserved end residues are part of each CDR3. Fields, in order: V gene, clone size, D gene, J gene, CDR3 DNA, CDR3 protein. A D gene is named only where the DNA matches it firmly. Clone sizes are given selectively: once, few, many, or a class where the clone is expanded.

>TRBV5-4|few|TRBD2|TRBJ2-1
TGTGCCAGCAGCTCCGTGGGGGGGTTCAATGAGCAGTTCTTC
CASSSVGGFNEQFF
>TRBV6-1|.|.|TRBJ2-6
TGTGCCAGCAAAGGGGCCTCTGGGGCCAACGTCCTGACTTTC
CASKGASGANVLTF
>TRBV25-1|few|TRBD2|TRBJ2-3
TGTGCCAGCAGCCCCCGGGGTAGGCGGGGGTCCCAGAGGACGCAGTATTTT
CASSPRGRRGSQRTQYF
>TRBV7-6|once|TRBD2|TRBJ2-1
TGTGCCAGCAGCCCTCAAGGTCGCGGGAGACACTACAATGAGCAGTTCTTC
CASSPQGRGRHYNEQFF
>TRBV27|.|TRBD1|TRBJ2-7
TGTGCCAGCAAGCCCTCGGGACAGGGCTACGAGCAGTACTTC
CASKPSGQGYEQYF
>TRBV4-1|few|TRBD1|TRBJ1-1
TGCGCCAGCAGCCAAGTGACAGGGTTCCACACTGAAGCTTTCTTT
CASSQVTGFHTEAFF
>TRBV2|once|TRBD1|TRBJ2-7
TGTGCCAGCACAAGGGGGCAGGGGGAGCAGTACTTC
CASTRGQGEQYF
>TRBV5-1|.|TRBD2|TRBJ2-2
TGCGCCAGCCGGGGACTAGCGGGACGTCACGGGGAGCTGTTTTTT
CASRGLAGRHGELFF
>TRBV30|few|TRBD1|TRBJ2-7
TGTGCCTGGAGTCCTAGGACAGGGGGCTCCTTAGCCTACGAGCAGTACTTC
CAWSPRTGGSLAYEQYF
>TRBV10-2|.|.|TRBJ1-1
TGCGCCAGCAGTGAGTCTCCGGGGGGGATAATCTTCTTT
CASSESPGGIIFF
>TRBV25-1|.|TRBD1|TRBJ2-7
TGTGCCAGCAGTGAGGCCCAGGGGGCCTCCTACGAGCAGTACTTC
CASSEAQGASYEQYF
>TRBV11-2|few|.|TRBJ2-2
TGTGCCAGCAGCCCGCGGACCGGGGAGCTGTTTTTT
CASSPRTGELFF
>TRBV6-1|.|.|TRBJ2-5
TGTGCCAGCAGCGAGGAGCCGCCCCCTCAAGAGACCCAGTACTTC
CASSEEPPPQETQYF
>TRBV5-1|.|TRBD2|TRBJ2-1
TGCGCCAGCAGCTCAGGGACTAGCGGGAGGGCCATTGAGCAGTTCTTC
CASSSGTSGRAIEQFF
>TRBV10-1|.|.|TRBJ2-3
TGCGCCAGCAGTGAAGCTGGCACAGATACGCAGTATTTT
CASSEAGTDTQYF
>TRBV7-9|.|.|TRBJ1-5
TGTGCCAGCAGCTTAGTGGGGGGGCAGCCCCAGCATTTT
CASSLVGGQPQHF
>TRBV5-1|.|TRBD2|TRBJ2-1
TGCGCCAGCAGCTTGAGGGCTAGCGGGGATATTTCCTACAATGAGCAGTTCTTC
CASSLRASGDISYNEQFF
>TRBV10-3|few|TRBD1|TRBJ1-1
TGTGCCATCAGTGAGCCGGGACAGGGGAACACTGAAGCTTTCTTT
CAISEPGQGNTEAFF